The subject of this entry is one T cell receptor beta chain. Antigen: not known. These data are taken from a study of T cell responses to AZD1222 COVID-19 vaccine. Libraries were prepared by immunoSEQ multiplex PCR; TCRdb keeps only in-frame clonotypes and omits some of them. The table records 150,000 to 200,000 clones, approximately 93% of them present only once. V gave up 10 bases and J gave up 1 base, with 13 bases separating them. CDR1 and CDR2 (germline): MNHEY, SVGAGI. The CDR3 covers 13 residues. Notes on the study in general: Among those given AZD1222, only five or six were seropositive at baseline. Reportedly, close to half of spike-specific TCRs are directed against unmutated variant regions. Repertoires were obtained only post-peak T cell response. Mostly white British, mostly female donors; authors suggested clonal diversity may be underestimated.

The V and J genes are TRBV6-5 and TRBJ1-1; D is undetermined. The receptor's source is an adult in good health. The source was peripheral blood, collected on day 0 of AZD1222 vaccination. The CDR3 spells CATPGQKNTEAFF. Here the CDR3 DNA reads TGTGCCACCCCTGGGCAGAAGAACACTGAAGCTTTCTTT.